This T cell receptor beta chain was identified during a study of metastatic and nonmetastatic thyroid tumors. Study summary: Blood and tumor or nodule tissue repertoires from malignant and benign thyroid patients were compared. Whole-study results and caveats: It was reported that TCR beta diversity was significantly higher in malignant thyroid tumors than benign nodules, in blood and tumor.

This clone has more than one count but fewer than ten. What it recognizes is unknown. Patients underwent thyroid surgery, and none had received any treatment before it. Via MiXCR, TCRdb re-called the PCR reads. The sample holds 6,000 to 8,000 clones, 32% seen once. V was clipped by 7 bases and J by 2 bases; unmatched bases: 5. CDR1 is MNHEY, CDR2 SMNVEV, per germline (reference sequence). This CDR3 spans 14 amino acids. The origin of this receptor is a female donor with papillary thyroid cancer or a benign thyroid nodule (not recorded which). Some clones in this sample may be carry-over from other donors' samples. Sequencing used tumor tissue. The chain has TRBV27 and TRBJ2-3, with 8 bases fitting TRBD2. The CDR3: CASTTSGNTDTQYF. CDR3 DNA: TGTGCCAGCACTACTAGCGGAAACACAGATACGCAGTATTTT.